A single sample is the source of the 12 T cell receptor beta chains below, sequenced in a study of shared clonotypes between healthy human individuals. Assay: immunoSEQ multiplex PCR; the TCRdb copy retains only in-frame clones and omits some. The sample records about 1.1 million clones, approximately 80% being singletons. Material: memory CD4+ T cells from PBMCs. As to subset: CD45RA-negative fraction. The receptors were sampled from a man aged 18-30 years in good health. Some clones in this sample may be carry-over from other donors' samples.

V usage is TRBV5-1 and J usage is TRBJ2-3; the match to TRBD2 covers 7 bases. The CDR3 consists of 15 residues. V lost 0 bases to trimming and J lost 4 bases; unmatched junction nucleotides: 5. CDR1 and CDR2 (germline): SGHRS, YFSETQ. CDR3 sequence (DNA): TGCGCCAGCAGCTTGGGACTAGCTTCCCCAGATACGCAGTATTTT. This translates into CASSLGLASPDTQYF.

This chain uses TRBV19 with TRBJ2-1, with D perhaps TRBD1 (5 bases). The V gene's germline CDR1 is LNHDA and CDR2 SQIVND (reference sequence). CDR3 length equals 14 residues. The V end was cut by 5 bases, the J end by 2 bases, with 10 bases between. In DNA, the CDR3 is TGTGCCAGTAGTTATAGGGGAACCTACAATGAGCAGTTCTTC. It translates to CASSYRGTYNEQFF.

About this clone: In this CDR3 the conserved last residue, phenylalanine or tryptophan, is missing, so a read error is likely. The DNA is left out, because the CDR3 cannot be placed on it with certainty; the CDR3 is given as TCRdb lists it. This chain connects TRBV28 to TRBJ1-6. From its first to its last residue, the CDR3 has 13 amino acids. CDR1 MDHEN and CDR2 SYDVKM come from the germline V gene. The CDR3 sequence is CASSPTIAGVYRL.

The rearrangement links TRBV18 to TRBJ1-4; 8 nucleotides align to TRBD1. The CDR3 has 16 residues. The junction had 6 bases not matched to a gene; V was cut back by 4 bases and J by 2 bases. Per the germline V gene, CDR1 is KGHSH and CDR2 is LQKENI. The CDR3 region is CASSLQGDRTNEKLFF. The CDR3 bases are TGTGCCAGCTCACTCCAGGGGGACAGGACTAATGAAAAACTGTTTTTT. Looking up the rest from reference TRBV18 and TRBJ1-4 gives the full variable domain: NAGVMQNPRHLVRRRGQEARLRCSPMKGHSHVYWYRQLPEEGLKFMVYLQKENIIDESGMPKERFSAEFPKEGPSILRIQQVVRGDSAAYFCASSLQGDRTNEKLFFGSGTQLSVL.

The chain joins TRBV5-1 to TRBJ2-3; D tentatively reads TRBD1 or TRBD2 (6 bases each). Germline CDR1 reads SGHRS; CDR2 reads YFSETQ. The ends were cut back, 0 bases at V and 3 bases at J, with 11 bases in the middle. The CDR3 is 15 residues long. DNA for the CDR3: TGCGCCAGCAGCTTGGTCGGGGGCCCGACAGATACGCAGTATTTT. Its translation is CASSLVGGPTDTQYF.

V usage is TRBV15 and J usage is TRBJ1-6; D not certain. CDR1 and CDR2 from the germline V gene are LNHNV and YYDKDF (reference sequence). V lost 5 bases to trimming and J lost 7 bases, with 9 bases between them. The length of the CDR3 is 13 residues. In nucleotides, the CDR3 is TGTGCCACCAGCGCGTTCCGGAATTCACCCCTCCACTTT. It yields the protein CATSAFRNSPLHF.

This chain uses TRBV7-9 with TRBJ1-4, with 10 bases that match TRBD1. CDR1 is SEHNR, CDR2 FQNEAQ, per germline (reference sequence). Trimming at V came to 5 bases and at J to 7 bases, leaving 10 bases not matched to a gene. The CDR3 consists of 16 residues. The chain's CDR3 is CASSPGPGTGVEKLFF. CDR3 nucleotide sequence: TGTGCCAGCAGCCCTGGCCCCGGGACAGGGGTTGAAAAACTGTTTTTT.

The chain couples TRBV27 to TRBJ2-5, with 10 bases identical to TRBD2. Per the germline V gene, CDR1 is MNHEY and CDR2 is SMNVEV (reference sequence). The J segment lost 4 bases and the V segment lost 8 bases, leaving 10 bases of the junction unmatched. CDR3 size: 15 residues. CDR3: CASRDRAGGGETQYF. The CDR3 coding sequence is TGTGCCAGCCGAGATAGAGCGGGAGGGGGAGAGACCCAGTACTTC.

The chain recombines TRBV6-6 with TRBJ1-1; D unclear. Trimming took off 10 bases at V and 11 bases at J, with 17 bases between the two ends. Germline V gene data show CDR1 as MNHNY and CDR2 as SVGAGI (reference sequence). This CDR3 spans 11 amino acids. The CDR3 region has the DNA TGTGCCACCTCCCGGTCCCTAATCGCTTTCTTT. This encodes CATSRSLIAFF.

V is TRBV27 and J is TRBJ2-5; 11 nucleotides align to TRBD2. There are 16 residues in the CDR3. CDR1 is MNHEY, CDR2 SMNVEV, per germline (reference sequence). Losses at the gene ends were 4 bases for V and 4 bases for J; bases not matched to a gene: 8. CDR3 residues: CASSSLAGGPVETQYF. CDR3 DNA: TGTGCCAGCAGTTCCTTAGCGGGAGGGCCGGTAGAGACCCAGTACTTC.

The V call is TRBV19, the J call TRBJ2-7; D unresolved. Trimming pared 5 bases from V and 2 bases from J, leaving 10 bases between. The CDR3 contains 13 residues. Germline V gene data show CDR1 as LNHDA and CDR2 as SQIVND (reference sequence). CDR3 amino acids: CASSRGVTYEQYF. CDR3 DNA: TGTGCCAGTAGTCGTGGGGTTACCTACGAGCAGTACTTC.

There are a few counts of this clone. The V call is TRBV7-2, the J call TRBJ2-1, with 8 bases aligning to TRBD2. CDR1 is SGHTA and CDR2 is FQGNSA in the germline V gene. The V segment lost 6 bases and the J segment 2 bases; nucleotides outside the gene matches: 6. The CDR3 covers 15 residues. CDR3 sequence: CASRPTSGPYNEQFF. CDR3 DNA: TGTGCCAGCAGACCAACTAGCGGCCCCTACAATGAGCAGTTCTTC.